The clone carrying this TCR beta chain was seen many times. What it binds is unknown. The data derive from a study of CD8+CD57+ T cells in acquired aplastic anemia. Study results and limitations: For CD8+ Simpson's diversity, patients and controls showed no significant difference.

Trimming shortened V by 2 bases and J by 0 bases, and 11 bases separated the two germline ends. The length of the CDR3 is 15 residues. Sequencing was done on patients that had shown CD8+CD57+ cell expansion by flow cytometry. TCR beta VDJ combinations and CDR3 sequences were profiled from genomic DNA. A single record per CDR3 protein comes from TCRdb applying MiXCR to the reads. The table has roughly 240,000 distinct CDR3 sequences, approximately 45% seen once. The receptor was derived from a human donor with aplastic anemia. The genes are TRBV12-3 or TRBV12-4 and TRBJ2-7; no clear D. The source material was sorted CD4+, CD8+, or CD8+CD57+ T cells (not recorded which) from PBMCs. CDR3 coding DNA: TGTGCCAGCAGTTTAACGGTCTCATCCTCCTACGAGCAGTACTTC. As protein: CASSLTVSSSYEQYF.